The 27 T cell receptor beta chains listed next were all sequenced from one sample in a study of blood T cell repertoires in COVID-19. The protocol was immunoSEQ multiplex PCR, while the TCRdb copy is restricted to in-frame clones and leaves out a portion. The repertoire holds a few hundred thousand clones, with approximately 85% as singletons. The sequencing sample was made of PBMCs or T cells enriched from blood (not recorded which). The receptors stem from a woman aged 45-59 years who had recovered from COVID-19.

The J gene is TRBJ2-6, the V gene TRBV27, with D perhaps TRBD2 (5 bases). The V end lost 3 bases, the J end lost 2 bases, and 8 bases lay between the germline ends. The CDR3 is 15 amino acids. Per germline, CDR1 MNHEY and CDR2 SMNVEV (reference sequence). The CDR3 reads CASSFDGTGANVLTF. As DNA, the CDR3 is TGTGCCAGCAGTTTTGACGGGACTGGGGCCAACGTCCTGACTTTC. Filled out from reference TRBV27 and TRBJ2-6, the complete variable domain reads EAQVTQNPRYLITVTGKKLTVTCSQNMNHEYMSWYRQDPGLGLRQIYYSMNVEVTDKGDVPEGYKVSRKEKRNFPLILESPSPNQTSLYFCASSFDGTGANVLTFGAGSRLTVL.

The V gene is TRBV28, the J gene TRBJ2-7; TRBD1 matches at 7 bases. The CDR3 totals 14 residues. Germline assignment: CDR1 MDHEN and CDR2 SYDVKM. V lost 6 bases, J lost 4 bases, and 9 bases stayed unmatched. CDR3 nucleotide sequence: TGTGCCAGCAGGGTGGACAGGACTGGGTACGAGCAGTACTTC. It codes for CASRVDRTGYEQYF. Supplemented by reference TRBV28 and TRBJ2-7, the full variable domain reads DVKVTQSSRYLVKRTGEKVFLECVQDMDHENMFWYRQDPGLGLRLIYFSYDVKMKEKGDIPEGYSVSREKKERFSLILESASTNQTSMYLCASRVDRTGYEQYFGPGTRLTVT.

DNA of the CDR3: TGCGCCAGCAGCCATCACCCGGGACAGGGAAGTAACGAGCAGTACTTC. It is translated as CASSHHPGQGSNEQYF. J is TRBJ2-7 and V is TRBV4-1, with 9 bases lining up with TRBD1. CDR1 MGHRA and CDR2 YSYEKL come from the germline V gene. The CDR3 spans 16 residues. J was trimmed by 5 bases and V by 3 bases; bases with no gene match: 11.

This sequence joins TRBV15 and TRBJ1-1; no clear D. The CDR3 has 14 residues. V was shortened by 5 bases and J by 5 bases, with 15 bases between the two germline ends. The germline V gene has CDR1 LNHNV and CDR2 YYDKDF (reference sequence). The CDR3 sequence is CATSFRGSATEAFF. CDR3 DNA: TGTGCCACCAGCTTCCGGGGTTCGGCTACTGAAGCTTTCTTT.

This rearrangement joins TRBV7-2 to TRBJ1-3; the match to TRBD1 covers 11 bases. The CDR3 runs 16 residues. The V gene end was trimmed by 3 bases and the J gene end by 0 bases; junction bases not matched to a gene: 1. Germline V CDR1 and CDR2: SGHTA, FQGNSA. CDR3 sequence reads: CASSFGTGGSGNTIYF. CDR3 in DNA: TGTGCCAGCAGCTTCGGGACAGGGGGCTCTGGAAACACCATATATTTT.

The CDR3 nucleotides are TGTGCTAGTGGTATTACAGGGGGCAGCTCCTACAATGAGCAGTTCTTC. It translates to CASGITGGSSYNEQFF. The chain recombines TRBV12-5 with TRBJ2-1; 9 nucleotides agree with TRBD1. The germline gives CDR1 LGHNT, CDR2 FRNRAP. Trimming took 5 bases from V and 0 from J; bases not matched to a gene: 5. CDR3 size: 16 residues.

The rearrangement links TRBV2 to TRBJ2-2; a possible D gene is TRBD2 (7 bases). Germline values: CDR1 SNHLY, CDR2 FYNNEI. With 4 bases removed from V and 4 bases from J, the gap between germline ends came to 13 bases. The CDR3 is 15 residues long. The CDR3 protein is CASSGPRGGTGELFF. CDR3 sequence (DNA): TGTGCCAGCAGTGGACCAAGGGGGGGCACCGGGGAGCTGTTTTTT.

The V gene is TRBV11-2, the J gene TRBJ2-7, with a tentative D call TRBD1 (6 bases). The CDR3 loop spans 16 amino acids. Germline V gene sequence: CDR1 SGHAT, CDR2 FQNNGV. Trimming took 1 base from V and 2 from J, leaving 15 bases between them. CDR3 nucleotide sequence: TGTGCCAGCAGCTTAGGATTGGGGGCAGGGACCTACGAGCAGTACTTC. Its protein product is CASSLGLGAGTYEQYF.

A single count supports this clone. The chain uses TRBV5-4 and TRBJ2-3; TRBD1 agrees at 9 bases. The CDR3 loop spans 15 amino acids. Germline CDR1 is SGHNT and CDR2 is YYREEE (reference sequence). V shed 3 bases and J 1 base; nucleotides not matched to a gene: 3. The CDR3 nucleotides read TGTGCCAGCAGCTCCCGGACAGGGGGCACAGATACGCAGTATTTT. Encoded protein: CASSSRTGGTDTQYF.

V is TRBV11-3 and J is TRBJ2-1, with 7 bases that match TRBD2. Losses at the gene ends were 5 bases for V and 10 bases for J; bases not matched to a gene: 11. Germline-derived CDR1 and CDR2 are SGHNT and YENEEA. The CDR3 runs to 14 residues. CDR3: CASSKGGRGDEQFF. In nucleotides, the CDR3 is TGTGCCAGCAGCAAAGGCGGGAGAGGGGACGAGCAGTTCTTC.

This chain uses TRBV28 with TRBJ2-5, with 8 bases aligning to TRBD2. V lost 6 bases to trimming and J lost 5 bases; unmatched junction nucleotides: 5. Germline V gene lookup returns CDR1 MDHEN and CDR2 SYDVKM. This CDR3 spans 13 amino acids. CDR3 sequence reads: CASRIAGRETQYF. CDR3 sequence (DNA): TGTGCCAGCAGAATAGCGGGAAGGGAGACCCAGTACTTC.

This clone was detected a few times. V usage is TRBV2 and J usage is TRBJ2-5, with D perhaps matching TRBD1 (6 bases). Germline CDR1 is SNHLY and CDR2 is FYNNEI. Between the trimmed V and J ends, which lost 3 bases and 4 bases, there was a span of 9 bases. CDR3 size: 13 residues. DNA for the CDR3: TGTGCCAGCAGTGATCAGGGGAGAGAGACCCAGTACTTC. It translates to CASSDQGRETQYF. Complete variable domain (other parts from reference TRBV2 and TRBJ2-5): EPEVTQTPSHQVTQMGQEVILRCVPISNHLYFYWYRQILGQKVEFLVSFYNNEISEKSEIFDDQFSVERPDGSNFTLKIRSTKLEDSAMYFCASSDQGRETQYFGPGTRLLVL.

V usage is TRBV28 and J usage is TRBJ1-1, with TRBD1 matching 7 bases. The CDR3 covers 15 residues. CDR1 is MDHEN and CDR2 is SYDVKM in the germline V gene. J lost 3 bases, V lost 6 bases, and 10 bases had no gene match. The CDR3 here is CASRTGQLGDTEAFF. The CDR3 nucleotides are TGTGCCAGCAGGACGGGACAGCTTGGGGACACTGAAGCTTTCTTT.

The CDR3 reads CASSLGLIYEQYF. CDR3 in DNA: TGTGCCAGCAGCTTAGGACTGATCTACGAGCAGTACTTC. The gene calls are TRBV7-9 and TRBJ2-7; D is ambiguous. Trimming shortened V by 1 base and J by 3 bases, and 7 bases separated the two germline ends. Germline assignment: CDR1 SEHNR and CDR2 FQNEAQ (reference sequence). There are 13 residues in the CDR3.

This chain links TRBV3-1 (or the pseudogene TRBV3-2) with TRBJ2-6, with 10 bases matching TRBD2. The ends lost 4 bases at V and 0 bases at J; junction bases unmatched: 6. CDR3 length: 18 amino acids. Germline CDR1 reads LGHDT; CDR2 reads YNNKEL (reference sequence). CDR3 in amino acids: CASSPRLAGTSGANVLTF. The CDR3 region has the DNA TGTGCCAGCAGCCCGCGACTAGCGGGTACCTCTGGGGCCAACGTCCTGACTTTC.

A single count supports this clone. This sequence joins TRBV2 and TRBJ1-1; 7 nucleotides align to TRBD1. Germline V gene lookup returns CDR1 SNHLY and CDR2 FYNNEI. The CDR3 covers 13 residues. J gave up 2 bases and V 7 bases, and 4 bases lay outside the gene matches. CDR3 DNA: TGTGCCAGCAAGGGACAGAAAAACACTGAAGCTTTCTTT. Its protein product is CASKGQKNTEAFF.

The genes are TRBV9 and TRBJ1-3; 7 bases match TRBD1. The CDR3 extends over 15 amino acids. V lost 0 bases and J lost 2; bases outside the gene matches: 2. CDR1 is SGDLS, CDR2 YYNGEE, per germline. CDR3 sequence: CASSVETGAGNTIYF. The CDR3 coding sequence is TGTGCCAGCAGCGTAGAAACAGGGGCTGGAAACACCATATATTTT.

This chain joins TRBV7-2 and TRBJ2-5, with 9 nucleotides matching TRBD1. V trimming: 4 bases; J trimming: 5 bases; junction bases outside the gene matches: 8. The CDR3 length is 15 residues. Germline V gene sequence: CDR1 SGHTA, CDR2 FQGNSA. As DNA, the CDR3 is TGTGCCAGCAGCTCCCGGACAGGGGTGGGGGAGACCCAGTACTTC. The encoded protein is CASSSRTGVGETQYF. Based on the CDR3 plus reference TRBV7-2 and TRBJ2-5, the full variable domain is GAGVSQSPSNKVTEKGKDVELRCDPISGHTALYWYRQSLGQGLEFLIYFQGNSAPDKSGLPSDRFSAERTGGSVSTLTIQRTQQEDSAVYLCASSSRTGVGETQYFGPGTRLLVL.

This clone was counted a single time. Other nucleotide sequences in the sample specify the same CDR3. The chain links TRBV15 to TRBJ1-3; D gene unclear. Trimming removed 0 bases at V and 2 bases at J, with 8 bases between. Per the germline V gene, CDR1 is LNHNV and CDR2 is YYDKDF (reference sequence). This CDR3 is built from 15 residues. The CDR3 protein is CATSRDRGPGNTIYF. The CDR3 coding sequence is TGTGCCACCAGCAGAGACCGAGGGCCTGGAAACACCATATATTTT.

Concerning this clone: The sample has other DNA sequences that encode this CDR3 too. V gene TRBV3-1 (or the pseudogene TRBV3-2) combines with J gene TRBJ1-5; D gene ambiguous. Trimming removed 1 base at V and 3 bases at J, with 7 bases between. This CDR3 has 14 amino acids. The germline gives CDR1 LGHDT, CDR2 YNNKEL (reference sequence). The CDR3 DNA follows: TGTGCCAGCAGCCAAGCGGGTCTCAATCAGCCCCAGCATTTT. It is translated as CASSQAGLNQPQHF.

The chain uses TRBV11-2 and TRBJ2-1, with 11 positions matching TRBD2. The V gene's germline CDR1 is SGHAT and CDR2 FQNNGV. J lost 5 bases, V lost 3 bases, and 6 bases had no gene match. There are 16 residues in the CDR3. Written as DNA, the CDR3 is TGTGCCAGCAGCTTGAGACTAGCGGGAAATAACAATGAGCAGTTCTTC. Residues: CASSLRLAGNNNEQFF.

The chain employs TRBV4-1 and TRBJ1-5; tentatively, D is TRBD1 (6 bases). The CDR3 loop spans 15 amino acids. Germline loops: CDR1 MGHRA, CDR2 YSYEKL. V lost 0 bases to trimming and J lost 9 bases, with 15 bases between them. The CDR3 DNA sequence: TGCGCCAGCAGCCAAGATTTAAGGGGGGGAGGGCCCCAGCATTTT. This translates into CASSQDLRGGGPQHF.

The chain recombines TRBV4-1 with TRBJ2-7, with 8 bases that match TRBD2. The CDR3 is made up of 16 amino acids. The germline CDR1 and CDR2 sequences are MGHRA and YSYEKL. Unmatched junction bases numbered 6, after V lost 0 bases and J lost 2 bases. This CDR3 is CASSQDGSGRTYEQYF. The CDR3, as DNA: TGCGCCAGCAGCCAAGACGGGAGCGGGAGAACCTACGAGCAGTACTTC.

The gene calls are TRBV6-5 and TRBJ1-1; D perhaps matches TRBD1 (6 bases). CDR1 and CDR2 (germline): MNHEY, SVGAGI. The CDR3 is made up of 14 amino acids. Trimming cost V 6 bases and J 5 bases, with 16 bases left between them. The CDR3 loop is CASSRGQSPTEAFF. As DNA, the CDR3 is TGTGCCAGCAGCCGAGGACAGTCACCAACTGAAGCTTTCTTT.

The J gene is TRBJ1-4, the V gene TRBV25-1; D is unclear. The germline gives CDR1 MGHDK, CDR2 SYGVNS. The CDR3 length is 12 residues. Trimming shortened V by 6 bases and J by 4 bases, and 6 bases separated the two germline ends. The CDR3 region is CASSQINEKLFF. CDR3 DNA: TGTGCCAGCAGCCAAATTAATGAAAAACTGTTTTTT.

This clone was picked up a small number of times. CDR3: CASSRGGTGNTIYF. DNA of the CDR3: TGTGCCAGCAGCCGAGGAGGCACAGGAAACACCATATATTTT. The rearrangement uses TRBV7-8 and TRBJ1-3; D remains ambiguous. Germline CDR1 reads SGHVS; CDR2 reads FQNEAQ. The V end was cut by 5 bases, the J end by 4 bases, with 12 bases between. This CDR3 is 14 amino acids long.

The chain couples TRBV5-4 to TRBJ2-3, with D unclear. The CDR3 spans 16 residues. Looked up from germline, CDR1 is SGHNT and CDR2 is YYREEE (reference sequence). Deletions cut 0 bases from V and 6 bases from J, with 17 bases between. DNA of the CDR3: TGTGCCAGCAGCTTGGTCCTAGGCAATTATGTGGATACGCAGTATTTT. This encodes CASSLVLGNYVDTQYF.